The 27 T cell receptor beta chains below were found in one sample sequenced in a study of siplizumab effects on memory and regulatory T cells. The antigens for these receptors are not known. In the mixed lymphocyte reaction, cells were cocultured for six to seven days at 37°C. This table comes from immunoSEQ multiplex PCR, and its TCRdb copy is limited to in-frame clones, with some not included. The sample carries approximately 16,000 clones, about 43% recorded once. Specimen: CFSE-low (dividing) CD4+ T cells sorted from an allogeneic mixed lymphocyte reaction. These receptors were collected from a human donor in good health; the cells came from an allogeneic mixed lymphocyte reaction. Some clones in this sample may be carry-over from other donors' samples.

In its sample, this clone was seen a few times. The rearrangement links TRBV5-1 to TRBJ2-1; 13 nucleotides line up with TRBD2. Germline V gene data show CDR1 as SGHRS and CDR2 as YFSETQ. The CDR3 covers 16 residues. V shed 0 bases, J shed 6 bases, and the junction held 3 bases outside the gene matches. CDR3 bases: TGCGCCAGCAGCTTGGGGACTAGCGGGAGTATCAATGAGCAGTTCTTC. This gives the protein CASSLGTSGSINEQFF.

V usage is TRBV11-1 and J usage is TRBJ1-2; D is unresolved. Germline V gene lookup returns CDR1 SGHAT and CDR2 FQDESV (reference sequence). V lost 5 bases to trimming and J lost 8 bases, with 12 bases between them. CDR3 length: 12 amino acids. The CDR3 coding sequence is TGTGCCAGCAGCAAAGAATCGCAGGGCTACACCTTC. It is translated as CASSKESQGYTF.

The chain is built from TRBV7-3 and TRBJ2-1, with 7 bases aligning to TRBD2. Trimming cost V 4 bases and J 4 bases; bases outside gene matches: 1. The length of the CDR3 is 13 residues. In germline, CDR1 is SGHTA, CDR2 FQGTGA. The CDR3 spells CASSSGLYNEQFF. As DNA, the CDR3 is TGTGCCAGCAGCTCGGGACTATACAATGAGCAGTTCTTC.

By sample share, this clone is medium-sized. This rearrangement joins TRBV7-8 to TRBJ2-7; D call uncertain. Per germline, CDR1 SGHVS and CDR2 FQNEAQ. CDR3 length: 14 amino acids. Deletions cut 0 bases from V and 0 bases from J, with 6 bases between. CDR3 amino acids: CASSLAANSYEQYF. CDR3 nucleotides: TGTGCCAGCAGCTTAGCGGCTAACTCCTACGAGCAGTACTTC.

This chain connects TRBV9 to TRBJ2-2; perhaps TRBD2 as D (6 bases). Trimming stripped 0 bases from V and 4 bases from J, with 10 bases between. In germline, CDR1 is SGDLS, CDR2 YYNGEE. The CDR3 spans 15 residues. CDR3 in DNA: TGTGCCAGCAGCGTAGAGGCGGGATCCACCGGGGAGCTGTTTTTT. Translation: CASSVEAGSTGELFF.

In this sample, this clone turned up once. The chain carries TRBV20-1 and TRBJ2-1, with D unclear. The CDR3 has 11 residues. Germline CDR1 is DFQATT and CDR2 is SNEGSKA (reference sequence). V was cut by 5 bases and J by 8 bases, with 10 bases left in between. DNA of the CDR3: TGCAGTGCTTCTCCCCGGGATGAGCAGTTCTTC. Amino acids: CSASPRDEQFF.

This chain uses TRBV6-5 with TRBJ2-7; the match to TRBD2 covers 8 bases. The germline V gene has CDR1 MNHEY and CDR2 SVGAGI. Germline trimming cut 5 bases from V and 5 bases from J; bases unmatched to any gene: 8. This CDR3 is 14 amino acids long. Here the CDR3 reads CASSDGGGINEQYF. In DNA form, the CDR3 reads TGTGCCAGCAGTGACGGGGGGGGAATCAACGAGCAGTACTTC.

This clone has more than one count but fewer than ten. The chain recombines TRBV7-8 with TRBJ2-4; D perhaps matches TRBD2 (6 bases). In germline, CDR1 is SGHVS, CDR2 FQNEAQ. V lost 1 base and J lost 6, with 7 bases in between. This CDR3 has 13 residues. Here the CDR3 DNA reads TGTGCCAGCAGCTTAGGAGCGGGAAACATTCAGTACTTC. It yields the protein CASSLGAGNIQYF.

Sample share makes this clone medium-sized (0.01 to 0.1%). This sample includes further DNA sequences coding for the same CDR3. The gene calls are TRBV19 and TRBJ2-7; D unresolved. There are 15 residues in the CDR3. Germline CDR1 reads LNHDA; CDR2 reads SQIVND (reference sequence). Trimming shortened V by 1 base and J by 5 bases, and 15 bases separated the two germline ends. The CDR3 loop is CASSIVPSQPNEQYF. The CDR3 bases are TGTGCCAGTAGTATAGTGCCCAGTCAGCCTAACGAGCAGTACTTC.

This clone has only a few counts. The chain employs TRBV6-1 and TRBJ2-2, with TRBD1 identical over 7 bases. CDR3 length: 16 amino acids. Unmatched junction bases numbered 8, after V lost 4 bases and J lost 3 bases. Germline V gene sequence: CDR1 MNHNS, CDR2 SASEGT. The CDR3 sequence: CASSGLGRGYTGELFF. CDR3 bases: TGTGCCAGCAGTGGGCTCGGCAGGGGGTACACCGGGGAGCTGTTTTTT.

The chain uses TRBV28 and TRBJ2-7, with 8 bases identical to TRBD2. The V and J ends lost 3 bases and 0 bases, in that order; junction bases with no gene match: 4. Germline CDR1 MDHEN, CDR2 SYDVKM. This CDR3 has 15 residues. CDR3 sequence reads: CASSFSSGNSYEQYF. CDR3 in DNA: TGTGCCAGCAGTTTTAGTAGCGGGAACTCCTACGAGCAGTACTTC.

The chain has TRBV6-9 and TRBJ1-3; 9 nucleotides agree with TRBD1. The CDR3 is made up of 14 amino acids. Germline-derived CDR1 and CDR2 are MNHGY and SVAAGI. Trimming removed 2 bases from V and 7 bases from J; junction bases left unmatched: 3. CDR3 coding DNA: TGTGCCAGCAGTTATGGGACAGGGAGGAACACCATATATTTT. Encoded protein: CASSYGTGRNTIYF.

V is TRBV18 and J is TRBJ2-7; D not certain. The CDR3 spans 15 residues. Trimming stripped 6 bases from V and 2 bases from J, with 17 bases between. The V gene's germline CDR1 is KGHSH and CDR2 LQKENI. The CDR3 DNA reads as TGTGCCAGCTCGCCGGTCTTACAGACGACCTACGAGCAGTACTTC. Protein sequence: CASSPVLQTTYEQYF.

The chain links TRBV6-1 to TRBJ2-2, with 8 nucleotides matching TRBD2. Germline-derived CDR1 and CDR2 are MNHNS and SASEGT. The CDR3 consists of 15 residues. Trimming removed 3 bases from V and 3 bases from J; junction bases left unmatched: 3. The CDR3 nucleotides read TGTGCCAGCAGTGACAAGCGGGAGTACACCGGGGAGCTGTTTTTT. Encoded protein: CASSDKREYTGELFF.

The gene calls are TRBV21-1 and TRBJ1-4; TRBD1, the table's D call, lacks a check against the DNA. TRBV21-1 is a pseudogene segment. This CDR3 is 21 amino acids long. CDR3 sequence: CASSKDHRSLDRGFIGEKLFF. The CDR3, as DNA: TGTGCCAGCAGCAAAGATCATCGGAGTTTGGACAGGGGCTTTATCGGTGAAAAACTGTTTTTT.

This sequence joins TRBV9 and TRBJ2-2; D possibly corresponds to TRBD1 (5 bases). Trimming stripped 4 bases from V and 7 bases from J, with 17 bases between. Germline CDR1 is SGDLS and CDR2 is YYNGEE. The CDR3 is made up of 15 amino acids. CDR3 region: CASSPRPGQIGELFF. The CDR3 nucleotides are TGTGCCAGCAGCCCCCGACCTGGACAAATCGGGGAGCTGTTTTTT.

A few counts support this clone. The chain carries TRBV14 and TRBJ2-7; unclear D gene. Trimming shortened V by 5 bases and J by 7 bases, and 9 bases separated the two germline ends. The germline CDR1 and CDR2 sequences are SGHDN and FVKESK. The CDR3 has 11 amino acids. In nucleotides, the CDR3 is TGTGCCAGCAGCTCTCTAGGGGAGCAGTACTTC. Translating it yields CASSSLGEQYF.

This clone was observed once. This CDR3 reads CASSPRGASGETQYF. CDR3 coding DNA: TGTGCCAGCAGCCCCCGTGGGGCTAGCGGGGAGACCCAGTACTTC. The chain employs TRBV9 and TRBJ2-5; 8 positions agree with TRBD2. Germline CDR1 SGDLS, CDR2 YYNGEE. This CDR3 is 15 amino acids long. Unmatched junction bases numbered 10, after V lost 4 bases and J lost 5 bases.

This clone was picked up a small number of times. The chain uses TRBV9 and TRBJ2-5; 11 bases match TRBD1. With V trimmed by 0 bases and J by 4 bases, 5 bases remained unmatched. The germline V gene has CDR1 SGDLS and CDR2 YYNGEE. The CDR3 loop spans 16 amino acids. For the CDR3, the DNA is TGTGCCAGCAGCGTAGGGACAGGGGGCGGTGGAGAGACCCAGTACTTC. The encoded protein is CASSVGTGGGGETQYF.

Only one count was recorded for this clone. This CDR3 is CSVSGQLNEKLFF. The CDR3 bases are TGCAGCGTGTCCGGACAGCTTAATGAAAAACTGTTTTTT. The gene calls are TRBV29-1 and TRBJ1-4, with D perhaps TRBD1 (6 bases). Between the trimmed V and J ends, which lost 6 bases and 4 bases, there was a span of 12 bases. The CDR3 extends over 13 amino acids. Germline V gene data show CDR1 as SQVTM and CDR2 as ANQGSEA.

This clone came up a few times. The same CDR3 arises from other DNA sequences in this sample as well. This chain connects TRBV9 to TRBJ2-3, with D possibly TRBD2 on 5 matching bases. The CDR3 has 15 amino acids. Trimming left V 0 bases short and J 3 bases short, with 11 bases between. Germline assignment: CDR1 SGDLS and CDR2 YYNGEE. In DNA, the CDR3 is TGTGCCAGCAGCGTAGGTGGACTTTCGACAGATACGCAGTATTTT. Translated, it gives CASSVGGLSTDTQYF.

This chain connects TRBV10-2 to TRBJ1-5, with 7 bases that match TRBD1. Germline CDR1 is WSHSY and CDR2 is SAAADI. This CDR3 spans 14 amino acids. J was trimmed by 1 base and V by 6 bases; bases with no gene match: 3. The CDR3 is CASRKQGSNQPQHF. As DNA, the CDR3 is TGCGCCAGCAGGAAACAGGGGAGCAATCAGCCCCAGCATTTT.

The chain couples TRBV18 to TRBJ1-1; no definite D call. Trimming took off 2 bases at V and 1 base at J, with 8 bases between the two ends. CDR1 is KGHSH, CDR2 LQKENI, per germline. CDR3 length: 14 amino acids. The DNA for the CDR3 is TGTGCCAGCTCACCAAAAGCGAGGAACACTGAAGCTTTCTTT. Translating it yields CASSPKARNTEAFF.

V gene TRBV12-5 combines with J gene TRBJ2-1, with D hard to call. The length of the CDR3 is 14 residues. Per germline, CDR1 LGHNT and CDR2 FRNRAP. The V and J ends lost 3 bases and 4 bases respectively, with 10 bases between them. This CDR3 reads CASGFGGHYNEQFF. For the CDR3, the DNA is TGTGCTAGTGGTTTTGGCGGTCATTACAATGAGCAGTTCTTC.

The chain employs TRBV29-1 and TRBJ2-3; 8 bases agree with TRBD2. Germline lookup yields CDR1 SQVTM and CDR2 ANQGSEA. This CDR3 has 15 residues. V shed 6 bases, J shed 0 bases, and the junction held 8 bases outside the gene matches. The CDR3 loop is CSVSISGASTDTQYF. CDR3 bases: TGCAGCGTATCGATTAGCGGGGCTAGCACAGATACGCAGTATTTT.

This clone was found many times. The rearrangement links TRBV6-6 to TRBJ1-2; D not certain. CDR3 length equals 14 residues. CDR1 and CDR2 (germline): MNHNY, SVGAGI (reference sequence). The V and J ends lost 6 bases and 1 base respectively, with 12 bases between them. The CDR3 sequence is CASRTPGINYGYTF. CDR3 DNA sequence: TGTGCCAGCAGAACCCCAGGAATTAACTATGGCTACACCTTC.

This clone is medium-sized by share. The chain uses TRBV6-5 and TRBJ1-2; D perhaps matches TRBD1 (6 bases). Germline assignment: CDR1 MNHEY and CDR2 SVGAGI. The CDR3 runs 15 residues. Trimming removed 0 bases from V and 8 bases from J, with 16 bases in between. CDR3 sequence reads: CASSYSTRRGGGYTF. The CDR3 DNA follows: TGTGCCAGCAGTTACTCGACGAGGAGGGGGGGAGGCTACACCTTC.